One and the same sample provided the 29 T cell receptor beta chains below, sequenced in a study of T cell responses to AZD1222 COVID-19 vaccine. The method was immunoSEQ multiplex PCR; TCRdb's version includes in-frame clones alone and lacks a portion of them. The sample includes 140,000 or so clones, about 82% of them seen just once. The sample in question was peripheral blood, obtained 28 days after the second AZD1222 dose. The receptors here all came from an adult who received the AZD1222 COVID-19 vaccine.

This clone has just one count. The J gene is TRBJ1-1, the V gene TRBV5-1; D is ambiguous. The CDR3 is 15 amino acids. Per the germline V gene, CDR1 is SGHRS and CDR2 is YFSETQ. V lost 4 bases and J 1 base, leaving 14 bases between the germline ends. CDR3 bases: TGCGCCAGCAGCCGGGGAGCACATTCGAACACTGAAGCTTTCTTT. Its translation is CASSRGAHSNTEAFF.

V gene TRBV27 combines with J gene TRBJ2-6; D not certain. The CDR3 has 15 amino acids. CDR1 and CDR2 from the germline V gene are MNHEY and SMNVEV (reference sequence). Trimming took off 1 base at V and 0 bases at J, with 4 bases between the two ends. CDR3 in DNA: TGTGCCAGCAGTTTATTCAGCTCTGGGGCCAACGTCCTGACTTTC. Translating gives CASSLFSSGANVLTF.

V is TRBV13 and J is TRBJ1-5; 8 bases agree with TRBD1. The V gene end was trimmed by 6 bases and the J gene end by 5 bases; junction bases not matched to a gene: 9. The CDR3 totals 15 residues. Germline CDR1 reads PRHDT; CDR2 reads FYEKMQ (reference sequence). The CDR3 protein is CASSIGQGEDQPQHF. CDR3 bases: TGTGCCAGCAGTATCGGACAGGGTGAGGATCAGCCCCAGCATTTT.

The V gene is TRBV4-1, the J gene TRBJ1-2, with TRBD1 identical over 9 bases. Germline CDR1 is MGHRA and CDR2 is YSYEKL. Unmatched junction bases numbered 11, after V lost 1 base and J lost 5 bases. This CDR3 spans 17 amino acids. CDR3 region: CASSQVAGQGTFYGYTF. The CDR3, as DNA: TGCGCCAGCAGCCAAGTTGCAGGACAGGGGACGTTTTATGGCTACACCTTC.

The chain links TRBV24-1 to TRBJ1-4; weak D call: TRBD1 (6 bases). Trimming removed 5 bases from V and 6 bases from J, with 18 bases in between. CDR3 length: 16 amino acids. Germline CDR1 reads KGHDR; CDR2 reads SFDVKD. CDR3 coding DNA: TGTGCCACCAGTGGGTTAACAGGGACCATCGATGAAAAACTGTTTTTT. Protein sequence: CATSGLTGTIDEKLFF.

The genes are TRBV28 and TRBJ1-2, with a possible D match to TRBD1 (5 bases). V was trimmed by 5 bases and J by 4 bases, leaving 8 bases between them. Per germline, CDR1 MDHEN and CDR2 SYDVKM. The CDR3 totals 12 residues. CDR3 coding DNA: TGTGCCAGCAGTGGGCAGGGCTATGGCTACACCTTC. It translates to CASSGQGYGYTF.

The gene calls are TRBV6-5 and TRBJ2-3, with a weak D call TRBD2 (6 bases). The V gene lost 6 bases and the J gene lost 2 bases, with 12 bases spanning the gap. Germline V lookup: CDR1 MNHEY, CDR2 SVGAGI. The CDR3 has 14 amino acids. CDR3 residues: CASSREIITDTQYF. The CDR3 bases are TGTGCCAGCAGCCGGGAGATAATCACAGATACGCAGTATTTT.

DNA for the CDR3: TGTGCTAGTGGTTCCGGACTAGCGGGGGGGGATGAGCAGTTCTTC. This translates into CASGSGLAGGDEQFF. This sequence joins TRBV12-5 and TRBJ2-1; TRBD2 matches 15 bases. This CDR3 is built from 15 residues. V shed 4 bases, J shed 8 bases, and the junction held 3 bases outside the gene matches. CDR1 LGHNT and CDR2 FRNRAP come from the germline V gene.

The chain combines TRBV5-1 with TRBJ1-2; TRBD1 agrees at 10 bases. Germline CDR1 reads SGHRS; CDR2 reads YFSETQ. The CDR3 is made up of 15 amino acids. The V and J ends lost 7 bases and 5 bases, in that order; junction bases with no gene match: 11. The CDR3 region is CASSETGGNWYGYTF. CDR3 DNA: TGCGCCAGCTCTGAGACAGGGGGCAACTGGTATGGCTACACCTTC.

The chain combines TRBV3-1 (or the pseudogene TRBV3-2) with TRBJ1-1; D call uncertain. V lost 5 bases and J 5 bases, leaving 9 bases between the germline ends. CDR1 and CDR2 from the germline V gene are LGHDT and YNNKEL (reference sequence). This CDR3 is built from 12 residues. This chain's CDR3 is CASSETGTEAFF. Written as DNA, the CDR3 is TGTGCCAGCAGCGAGACGGGGACTGAAGCTTTCTTT.

CDR3 loop: CASSVDAVNQPQHF. The CDR3 nucleotides are TGTGCCAGCAGCGTAGACGCAGTAAATCAGCCCCAGCATTTT. This chain links TRBV9 with TRBJ1-5; D unclear. The length of the CDR3 is 14 residues. Germline-derived CDR1 and CDR2 are SGDLS and YYNGEE. Trimming pared 0 bases from V and 4 bases from J, leaving 8 bases between. The complete variable domain, with remaining parts taken from reference TRBV9 and TRBJ1-5, reads DSGVTQTPKHLITATGQRVTLRCSPRSGDLSVYWYQQSLDQGLQFLIQYYNGEERAKGNILERFSAQQFPDLHSELNLSSLELGDSALYFCASSVDAVNQPQHFGDGTRLSIL.

The J gene is TRBJ2-7, the V gene TRBV6-6; TRBD1 agrees at 7 bases. V lost 10 bases and J lost 3; bases outside the gene matches: 9. Germline values: CDR1 MNHNY, CDR2 SVGAGI (reference sequence). The length of the CDR3 is 13 residues. The CDR3 DNA follows: TGTGCCACCAGGGGGATTCTTGACTACGAGCAGTACTTC. Translating gives CATRGILDYEQYF.

This rearrangement joins TRBV10-3 to TRBJ1-2; D is perhaps TRBD1 (5 bases). Germline V gene data show CDR1 as ENHRY and CDR2 as SYGVKD. Trimming removed 11 bases at V and 2 bases at J, with 12 bases between. This CDR3 contains 12 residues. The CDR3 nucleotides read TGTGCCCTACGGGGGGAAAACTATGGCTACACCTTC. Translating gives CALRGENYGYTF.

There are a few counts of this clone. The V gene is TRBV5-1, the J gene TRBJ2-2, with 10 nucleotides matching TRBD2. Germline assignment: CDR1 SGHRS and CDR2 YFSETQ. Unmatched junction bases numbered 6, after V lost 6 bases and J lost 4 bases. The CDR3 consists of 15 residues. The CDR3 bases are TGCGCCAGCAACATAGCGGGAGGCGGCACCGGGGAGCTGTTTTTT. Translation: CASNIAGGGTGELFF.

The genes are TRBV10-2 and TRBJ2-7; tentatively, D is TRBD1 or TRBD2 (5 bases each). Germline assignment: CDR1 WSHSY and CDR2 SAAADI. Trimming took off 7 bases at V and 3 bases at J, with 16 bases between the two ends. This CDR3 comprises 14 residues. CDR3 bases: TGCGCCAGCACTCTCTCCGGGACCGACTACGAGCAGTACTTC. Protein product: CASTLSGTDYEQYF.

This clone is a singleton in its sample. This chain connects TRBV10-2 to TRBJ2-7; TRBD1 is a possible D gene (5 bases). Per the germline V gene, CDR1 is WSHSY and CDR2 is SAAADI. CDR3 length: 13 residues. Trimming left V 6 bases short and J 3 bases short, with 12 bases between. The CDR3 nucleotides read TGCGCCAGCAGATCGGACAACTACTACGAGCAGTACTTC. Its protein product is CASRSDNYYEQYF.

V is TRBV6-5 and J is TRBJ2-7, with no clear D. Germline V CDR1 and CDR2: MNHEY, SVGAGI. Trimming pared 2 bases from V and 5 bases from J, leaving 13 bases between. The CDR3 sequence is 14 residues long. The CDR3 nucleotides are TGTGCCAGCAGTTACAGGGAAGGTTCCCACGAGCAGTACTTC. Translated, it gives CASSYREGSHEQYF.

The chain couples TRBV10-3 to TRBJ2-4, with D unclear. V was clipped by 3 bases and J by 6 bases, with 12 bases between them. The CDR3 runs 14 residues. Germline V gene data show CDR1 as ENHRY and CDR2 as SYGVKD. CDR3 DNA sequence: TGTGCCATCAGTGACCCGGGCAAGAGAAACATTCAGTACTTC. Translation gives CAISDPGKRNIQYF.

The chain carries TRBV7-8 and TRBJ2-5; no reliable D call. The V gene's germline CDR1 is SGHVS and CDR2 FQNEAQ. Trimming removed 5 bases from V and 7 bases from J, with 17 bases in between. CDR3 size: 14 residues. The CDR3 DNA sequence: TGTGCCAGCAGCCCTAGGCTTGGGGTTCGGACCCAGTACTTC. It specifies CASSPRLGVRTQYF.

This chain connects TRBV2 to TRBJ2-1; D gene ambiguous. This CDR3 comprises 12 residues. The germline CDR1 and CDR2 sequences are SNHLY and FYNNEI. V dropped 2 bases and J dropped 7 bases, with 6 bases sitting between them. In nucleotides, the CDR3 is TGTGCCAGCAGTGAAAGGACGAATGAGCAGTTCTTC. This gives the protein CASSERTNEQFF. Full variable domain (missing parts from reference TRBV2 and TRBJ2-1): EPEVTQTPSHQVTQMGQEVILRCVPISNHLYFYWYRQILGQKVEFLVSFYNNEISEKSEIFDDQFSVERPDGSNFTLKIRSTKLEDSAMYFCASSERTNEQFFGPGTRLTVL.

J is TRBJ2-7 and V is TRBV19; D call uncertain. The V gene's germline CDR1 is LNHDA and CDR2 SQIVND (reference sequence). The germline V and J ends were trimmed by 8 bases and 6 bases, with 2 bases remaining between them. This CDR3 has 8 amino acids. CDR3 in DNA: TGTGCCAGTCCCGAGCAGTACTTC. It codes for CASPEQYF.

This clone appeared once. The chain combines TRBV4-2 with TRBJ2-1; 8 nucleotides align to TRBD2. The V gene's germline CDR1 is LGHNA and CDR2 YNFKEQ. The V gene end was trimmed by 4 bases and the J gene end by 2 bases; junction bases not matched to a gene: 4. CDR3 length: 15 amino acids. CDR3 sequence: CASSRSGETYNEQFF. In DNA form, the CDR3 reads TGTGCCAGCAGCCGTAGCGGGGAGACCTACAATGAGCAGTTCTTC.

The V call is TRBV18, the J call TRBJ1-2; the match to TRBD1 covers 9 bases. The V and J ends lost 2 bases and 8 bases, in that order; junction bases with no gene match: 6. The CDR3 totals 14 residues. Germline V lookup: CDR1 KGHSH, CDR2 LQKENI. CDR3 protein: CASSPLQGAEGYTF. The CDR3, as DNA: TGTGCCAGCTCACCATTACAGGGGGCAGAGGGCTACACCTTC.

This sequence joins TRBV5-1 and TRBJ2-2; D ambiguous. The V end was cut by 5 bases, the J end by 6 bases, with 14 bases between. There are 14 residues in the CDR3. Germline V gene lookup returns CDR1 SGHRS and CDR2 YFSETQ. CDR3 region: CASSLGWGSGELFF. The CDR3, as DNA: TGCGCCAGCAGTCTCGGGTGGGGTTCCGGGGAGCTGTTTTTT.

J is TRBJ1-5 and V is TRBV15, with TRBD1 as a possible D gene (5 bases). The CDR3 runs to 16 residues. CDR1 and CDR2 (germline): LNHNV, YYDKDF (reference sequence). Trimming stripped 2 bases from V and 4 bases from J, with 15 bases between. CDR3: CATSRRPVGGNQPQHF. CDR3 bases: TGTGCCACCAGCAGACGCCCAGTCGGGGGTAATCAGCCCCAGCATTTT.

The chain has TRBV19 and TRBJ1-1; D not certain. Germline lookup yields CDR1 LNHDA and CDR2 SQIVND (reference sequence). Trimming took off 7 bases at V and 1 base at J, with 7 bases between the two ends. The CDR3 spans 12 residues. In DNA, the CDR3 is TGTGCCAGTACAGTTTGGAACACTGAAGCTTTCTTT. This gives the protein CASTVWNTEAFF.

The genes are TRBV5-1 and TRBJ1-2, with 7 bases matching TRBD1. The CDR3 consists of 15 residues. The ends lost 4 bases at V and 0 bases at J; junction bases unmatched: 6. Germline V gene sequence: CDR1 SGHRS, CDR2 YFSETQ. The CDR3 DNA reads as TGCGCCAGCAGCACCCAAGGGACAGCTAACTATGGCTACACCTTC. It yields the protein CASSTQGTANYGYTF.

This clone was seen a few times. The chain uses TRBV25-1 and TRBJ1-4, with 7 nucleotides matching TRBD1. Germline assignment: CDR1 MGHDK and CDR2 SYGVNS. The CDR3 runs 14 residues. With V trimmed by 1 base and J by 8 bases, 4 bases remained unmatched. The CDR3: CASSEWTGREKLFF. In DNA, the CDR3 is TGTGCCAGCAGTGAATGGACAGGAAGAGAAAAACTGTTTTTT.

This CDR3 is CASRSSGNTIYF. The CDR3 coding sequence is TGTGCCAGCCGAAGCTCTGGAAACACCATATATTTT. V usage is TRBV7-9 and J usage is TRBJ1-3; D call uncertain. The CDR3 contains 12 residues. Germline V gives CDR1 SEHNR, CDR2 FQNEAQ (reference sequence). Trimming took 8 bases from V and 0 from J, leaving 5 bases between them. Variable domain in full (rest from reference TRBV7-9 and TRBJ1-3): DTGVSQNPRHKITKRGQNVTFRCDPISEHNRLYWYRQTLGQGPEFLTYFQNEAQLEKSRLLSDRFSAERPKGSFSTLEIQRTEQGDSAMYLCASRSSGNTIYFGEGSWLTVV.